This T cell receptor beta chain comes out of a study of T cell changes during pregnancy in multiple sclerosis. Sequencing used immunoSEQ multiplex PCR; TCRdb keeps in-frame clones, though not all of them. Among approximately 28,000 clones listed, about 84% were seen once. CDR1 SGHVS and CDR2 FQNEAQ come from the germline V gene. The CDR3 has 16 amino acids. The V and J ends lost 3 bases and 4 bases respectively, with 18 bases between them. The specimen comprised CD8+ T cells from peripheral blood mononuclear cells, sampled after pregnancy. This TCR came from a female donor with multiple sclerosis, enrolled in a pregnancy study. The V and J genes are TRBV7-8 and TRBJ1-2; D ambiguous. The CDR3 region is CASSFGPREAFYGYTF. The DNA of the CDR3 is TGTGCCAGCAGCTTTGGGCCCCGGGAAGCTTTCTATGGCTACACCTTC.